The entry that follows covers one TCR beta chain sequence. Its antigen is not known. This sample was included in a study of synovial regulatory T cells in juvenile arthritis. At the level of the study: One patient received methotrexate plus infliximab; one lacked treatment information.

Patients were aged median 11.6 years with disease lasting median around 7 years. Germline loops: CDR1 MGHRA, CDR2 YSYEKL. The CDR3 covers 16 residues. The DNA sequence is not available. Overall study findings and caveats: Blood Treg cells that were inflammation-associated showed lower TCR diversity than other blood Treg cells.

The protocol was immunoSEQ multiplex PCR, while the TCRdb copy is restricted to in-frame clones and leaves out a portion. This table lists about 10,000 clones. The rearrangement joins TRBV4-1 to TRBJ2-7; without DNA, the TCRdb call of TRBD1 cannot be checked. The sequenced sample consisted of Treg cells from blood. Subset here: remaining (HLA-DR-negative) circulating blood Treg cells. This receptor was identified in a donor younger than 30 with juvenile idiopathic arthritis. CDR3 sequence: CASSQVFQGRRYEQYF.